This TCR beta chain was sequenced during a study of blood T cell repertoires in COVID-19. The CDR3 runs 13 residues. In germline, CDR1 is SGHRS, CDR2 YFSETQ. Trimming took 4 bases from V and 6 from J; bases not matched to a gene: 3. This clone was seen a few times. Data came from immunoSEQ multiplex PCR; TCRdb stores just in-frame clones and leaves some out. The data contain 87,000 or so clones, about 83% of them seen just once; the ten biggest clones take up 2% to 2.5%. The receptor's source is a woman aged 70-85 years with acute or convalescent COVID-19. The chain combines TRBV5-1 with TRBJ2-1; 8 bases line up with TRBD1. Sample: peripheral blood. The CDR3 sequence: CASSLQGVNEQFF. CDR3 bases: TGCGCCAGCAGCCTACAGGGGGTCAATGAGCAGTTCTTC.